This T cell receptor (beta chain) derives from a study of blood T cell repertoires in COVID-19. Background on the study: The United States, Italy and Spain supplied acute and convalescent COVID-19 samples.

This table comes from immunoSEQ multiplex PCR, and its TCRdb copy is limited to in-frame clones, with some not included. The table shows about 230,000 clones, with more than 75% occurring only once. The germline V gene has CDR1 SGDLS and CDR2 YYNGEE. The CDR3 is made up of 17 amino acids. The ends were cut back, 0 bases at V and 5 bases at J, with 19 bases in the middle. Sample: peripheral blood. This receptor was identified in a man aged 45 to 65 with COVID-19, enrolled during active disease. V gene TRBV9 combines with J gene TRBJ2-3, with TRBD1 as a possible D gene (6 bases). This chain's CDR3 is CASSVGLDSRVLDTQYF. As DNA, the CDR3 is TGTGCCAGCAGCGTAGGTTTGGACAGCCGAGTATTAGATACGCAGTATTTT. The whole variable domain, remainder taken from reference TRBV9 and TRBJ2-3, is DSGVTQTPKHLITATGQRVTLRCSPRSGDLSVYWYQQSLDQGLQFLIQYYNGEERAKGNILERFSAQQFPDLHSELNLSSLELGDSALYFCASSVGLDSRVLDTQYFGPGTRLTVL.